Below are 26 T cell receptor beta chains sequenced from a single sample in a study of T-cell memory formation after mild COVID-19. TCRdb called the 5' RACE reads again in MiXCR, with one record for every CDR3 protein. The sample lists roughly 58,000 distinct CDR3 sequences, more than 8% occurring once. Sequenced: PBMCs or a T cell subset sorted from them (not recorded which). Receptors were obtained from a man in his late teens or twenties who had mild COVID-19 (a few samples of this study predate the infection). Cell type and time point are not known.

This clonotype was recorded a few times. V gene TRBV29-1 combines with J gene TRBJ1-1, with D unresolved. The CDR3 has 13 amino acids. Germline lookup yields CDR1 SQVTM and CDR2 ANQGSEA. Deletions cut 7 bases from V and 0 bases from J, with 12 bases between. For the CDR3, the DNA is TGCAGCGGCCGACCGTTCATGAACACTGAAGCTTTCTTT. Translation: CSGRPFMNTEAFF.

The V gene is TRBV19, the J gene TRBJ1-1; TRBD1 agrees at 9 bases. The V gene end was trimmed by 4 bases and the J gene end by 8 bases; junction bases not matched to a gene: 8. The CDR3 extends over 14 amino acids. Germline CDR1 LNHDA, CDR2 SQIVND (reference sequence). The CDR3 is CASSRATGGREAFF. As DNA, the CDR3 is TGTGCCAGTAGTAGGGCTACAGGGGGCCGCGAAGCTTTCTTT.

This chain links TRBV7-2 with TRBJ1-6, with TRBD1 identical over 8 bases. CDR1 is SGHTA, CDR2 FQGNSA, per germline. Trimming took 5 bases from V and 9 from J; bases not matched to a gene: 6. The CDR3 consists of 14 residues. As DNA, the CDR3 is TGTGCCAGCAGCGCGCGACAGGGGAGTTCACCCCTCCACTTT. Its translation: CASSARQGSSPLHF.

This clonotype was counted a few times. The rearrangement uses TRBV6-2 or TRBV6-3 and TRBJ2-3; D possibly corresponds to TRBD1 (6 bases). Germline CDR1 MNHEY, CDR2 SVGEGT. The V end lost 1 base, the J end lost 5 bases, and 13 bases lay between the germline ends. The CDR3 runs 15 residues. The DNA for the CDR3 is TGTGCCAGCAGTTACTGGGGACAAATTGGAGATACGCAGTATTTT. Encoded protein: CASSYWGQIGDTQYF.

This clonotype was found a few times. V is TRBV30 and J is TRBJ1-1; D is unresolved. V gave up 3 bases and J gave up 0 bases, with 5 bases separating them. Germline V lookup: CDR1 GTSNPN, CDR2 SVGIG (reference sequence). The CDR3 sequence is 12 residues long. The CDR3 nucleotides are TGTGCCTGGAGGAGGTTGAACACTGAAGCTTTCTTT. Translation: CAWRRLNTEAFF. The entire variable domain, with the rest obtained from reference TRBV30 and TRBJ1-1, is as follows: SQTIHQWPATLVQPVGSPLSLECTVEGTSNPNLYWYRQAAGRGLQLLFYSVGIGQISSEVPQNLSASRPQDRQFILSSKKLLLSDSGFYLCAWRRLNTEAFFGQGTRLTVV.

This chain connects TRBV7-9 to TRBJ2-1, with 10 bases lining up with TRBD2. Germline CDR1 is SEHNR and CDR2 is FQNEAQ (reference sequence). Trimming cost V 2 bases and J 5 bases; bases outside gene matches: 9. The CDR3 contains 17 residues. Here the CDR3 DNA reads TGTGCCAGCAGCTTAAAGTCCCTAGCGGGGGCCGACAATGAGCAGTTCTTC. As protein: CASSLKSLAGADNEQFF.

The chain is built from TRBV5-1 and TRBJ1-2, with D maybe TRBD1 (5 bases). The V gene lost 3 bases and the J gene lost 6 bases, with 18 bases spanning the gap. This CDR3 spans 15 amino acids. Germline-derived CDR1 and CDR2 are SGHRS and YFSETQ. CDR3 DNA: TGCGCCAGCAGCTCAAGCAACAGGAAGGAGGATGGCTACACCTTC. This sequence encodes CASSSSNRKEDGYTF.

Ten or more counts support this clonotype. V usage is TRBV12-3 or TRBV12-4 and J usage is TRBJ2-5; D possibly corresponds to TRBD2 (5 bases). V was pared by 6 bases and J by 4 bases, with 21 bases between. This CDR3 contains 16 residues. Written as DNA, the CDR3 is TGTGCCAGCAGCCCCACGATAGCGTTTAGCGTAGAGACCCAGTACTTC. As protein: CASSPTIAFSVETQYF.

The chain has TRBV5-1 and TRBJ2-5; unclear D gene. The CDR3 has 14 residues. Germline lookup yields CDR1 SGHRS and CDR2 YFSETQ. Between the trimmed V and J ends, which lost 1 base and 2 bases, there was a span of 9 bases. The CDR3 DNA reads as TGCGCCAGCAGCTTGTTGGGCCCACAAGAGACCCAGTACTTC. Protein sequence: CASSLLGPQETQYF.

The table lists this clonotype with a few counts. Here the CDR3 reads CASSTRTGGYGYTF. CDR3 sequence (DNA): TGTGCCAGCAGCACCCGGACAGGGGGGTATGGCTACACCTTC. V is TRBV7-9 and J is TRBJ1-2; 10 bases match TRBD1. J lost 5 bases, V lost 5 bases, and 5 bases had no gene match. Germline lookup yields CDR1 SEHNR and CDR2 FQNEAQ (reference sequence). CDR3 length: 14 residues.

The chain has TRBV5-1 and TRBJ2-1; no definite D call. V was pared by 2 bases and J by 5 bases, with 8 bases between. CDR1 and CDR2 from the germline V gene are SGHRS and YFSETQ. The CDR3 runs 13 residues. The CDR3 sequence is CASSFRQNNEQFF. The CDR3 DNA follows: TGCGCCAGCAGCTTCAGACAAAACAATGAGCAGTTCTTC.

This clonotype was observed many times. The rearrangement uses TRBV7-2 and TRBJ2-1; 9 nucleotides line up with TRBD2. This CDR3 region has 14 residues. In germline, CDR1 is SGHTA, CDR2 FQGNSA. The ends lost 5 bases at V and 6 bases at J; junction bases unmatched: 5. The chain's CDR3 is CASSPGLASNEQFF. The CDR3 nucleotides are TGTGCCAGCAGCCCGGGACTAGCTTCCAATGAGCAGTTCTTC.

This clonotype appeared a single time. The rearrangement links TRBV5-1 to TRBJ1-1; unclear D gene. V was clipped by 1 base and J by 3 bases, with 10 bases between them. Germline-derived CDR1 and CDR2 are SGHRS and YFSETQ. CDR3 length equals 14 residues. CDR3 sequence reads: CASSLKSWDTEAFF. In DNA form, the CDR3 reads TGCGCCAGCAGCTTGAAATCGTGGGACACTGAAGCTTTCTTT.

The J gene is TRBJ1-2, the V gene TRBV10-2, with D possibly matching TRBD1 (5 bases). This CDR3 is built from 15 residues. Germline CDR1 WSHSY, CDR2 SAAADI. With 2 bases removed from V and 4 bases from J, the gap between germline ends came to 14 bases. Written as DNA, the CDR3 is TGCGCCAGCAGTGAGACGGGTCAGGGAGGCTATGGCTACACCTTC. This encodes CASSETGQGGYGYTF.

This clonotype occurred a few times. The chain links TRBV9 to TRBJ1-4; D is uncertain. Trimming removed 3 bases at V and 1 base at J, with 13 bases between. Germline V gene lookup returns CDR1 SGDLS and CDR2 YYNGEE. CDR3 size: 16 residues. In DNA form, the CDR3 reads TGTGCCAGCAGCGCCCAAGCATCGGGAACTAATGAAAAACTGTTTTTT. Residues: CASSAQASGTNEKLFF.

This clonotype was counted a few times. J is TRBJ2-1 and V is TRBV29-1; 8 bases align to TRBD1. This CDR3 spans 16 amino acids. Germline CDR1 and CDR2: SQVTM and ANQGSEA. J gave up 3 bases and V 3 bases, and 10 bases lay outside the gene matches. CDR3 protein: CSVDAMDRALYNEQFF. CDR3 DNA sequence: TGCAGCGTTGACGCGATGGACAGGGCTCTCTACAATGAGCAGTTCTTC.

The chain couples TRBV2 to TRBJ2-2; D not certain. The CDR3 loop spans 13 amino acids. From germline, CDR1 is SNHLY and CDR2 FYNNEI. The V end was cut by 6 bases, the J end by 2 bases, with 7 bases between. CDR3 sequence (DNA): TGTGCCAGCAGGCAGGTTAACACCGGGGAGCTGTTTTTT. Translating gives CASRQVNTGELFF.

Ten or more counts support this clonotype. DNA of the CDR3: TGTGCCAGCAGTTACTTGGCTAGCGGGGGGGCCCCCAATGAGCAGTTCTTC. Its protein is CASSYLASGGAPNEQFF. The chain links TRBV6-2 or TRBV6-3 to TRBJ2-1, with 12 bases lining up with TRBD2. J lost 6 bases, V lost 1 base, and 7 bases had no gene match. The CDR3 covers 17 residues. The germline V gene encodes CDR1 MNHEY and CDR2 SVGEGT.

This clonotype has more than one count but fewer than ten. The rearrangement links TRBV28 to TRBJ2-7; TRBD1 aligns across 11 bases. This CDR3 region has 15 residues. Germline CDR1 and CDR2: MDHEN and SYDVKM. V trimming: 10 bases; J trimming: 4 bases; junction bases outside the gene matches: 12. Here the CDR3 DNA reads TGTGCCACCAGGACAGGGGGCTATGGAGGGTACGAGCAGTACGTC. Amino acid sequence: CATRTGGYGGYEQYV.

This clonotype was seen a handful of times. This sequence joins TRBV6-6 and TRBJ2-7, with 9 positions matching TRBD1. CDR1 is MNHNY, CDR2 SVGAGI, per germline (reference sequence). V dropped 6 bases and J dropped 1; count of bases not matched to a gene: 10. The CDR3 length is 16 residues. The CDR3 region is CASSGPGTGRSYEQYV. In DNA form, the CDR3 reads TGTGCCAGCAGCGGACCCGGGACAGGGAGGTCCTACGAGCAGTACGTC.

This clonotype was counted a few times. CDR3 sequence: CASSRLLVSETQYF. Here the CDR3 DNA reads TGCGCCAGCAGCCGCCTCCTAGTATCTGAGACCCAGTACTTC. V gene TRBV4-1 combines with J gene TRBJ2-5; D unresolved. Per germline, CDR1 MGHRA and CDR2 YSYEKL. The V and J ends lost 4 bases and 5 bases respectively, with 14 bases between them. The CDR3 spans 14 residues.

This clonotype was detected only a few times. J is TRBJ2-2 and V is TRBV19; TRBD1 agrees at 11 bases. There are 20 residues in the CDR3. CDR1 LNHDA and CDR2 SQIVND come from the germline V gene (reference sequence). V lost 6 bases to trimming and J lost 0 bases; unmatched junction nucleotides: 15. The CDR3 sequence is CASSRNRDRGFVPNTGELFF. For the CDR3, the DNA is TGTGCCAGTAGCCGAAACCGGGACAGGGGGTTTGTCCCGAACACCGGGGAGCTGTTTTTT.

This clonotype was detected a few times. J is TRBJ2-1 and V is TRBV29-1, with a weak D call TRBD2 (7 bases). V lost 7 bases, J lost 8 bases, and 21 bases lay in between. Germline assignment: CDR1 SQVTM and CDR2 ANQGSEA. CDR3 length equals 14 residues. CDR3 in amino acids: CSAYRRGRGYEQFF. The CDR3 nucleotides are TGCAGCGCCTATCGGAGGGGGAGGGGGTATGAGCAGTTCTTC.

This clonotype has just a few counts. This CDR3 is CASSSTGNDEKLFF. The CDR3 coding sequence is TGCGCCAGCAGCTCGACAGGGAACGATGAAAAACTGTTTTTT. This chain connects TRBV5-1 to TRBJ1-4, with 7 bases identical to TRBD1. V lost 3 bases, J lost 6 bases, and 5 bases stayed unmatched. The CDR3 has 14 residues. CDR1 is SGHRS and CDR2 is YFSETQ in the germline V gene.

This clonotype came up a few times. This sequence joins TRBV27 and TRBJ1-1, with D perhaps TRBD1 (5 bases). The CDR3 has 13 amino acids. Germline CDR1 MNHEY, CDR2 SMNVEV (reference sequence). The V and J ends lost 0 bases and 11 bases respectively, with 13 bases between them. The CDR3 nucleotides are TGTGCCAGCAGTTTATCTTTCGGGGGTATGGCTTTCTTT. Translating gives CASSLSFGGMAFF.

This rearrangement joins TRBV3-1 to TRBJ2-3; unclear D gene. This CDR3 has 13 amino acids. V was clipped by 4 bases and J by 1 base, with 6 bases between them. CDR1 and CDR2 (germline): LGHDT, YNNKEL (reference sequence). The CDR3 DNA reads TGTGCCAGCAGCCCCGGTGGCACAGATACGCAGTATTTT. This translates into CASSPGGTDTQYF.